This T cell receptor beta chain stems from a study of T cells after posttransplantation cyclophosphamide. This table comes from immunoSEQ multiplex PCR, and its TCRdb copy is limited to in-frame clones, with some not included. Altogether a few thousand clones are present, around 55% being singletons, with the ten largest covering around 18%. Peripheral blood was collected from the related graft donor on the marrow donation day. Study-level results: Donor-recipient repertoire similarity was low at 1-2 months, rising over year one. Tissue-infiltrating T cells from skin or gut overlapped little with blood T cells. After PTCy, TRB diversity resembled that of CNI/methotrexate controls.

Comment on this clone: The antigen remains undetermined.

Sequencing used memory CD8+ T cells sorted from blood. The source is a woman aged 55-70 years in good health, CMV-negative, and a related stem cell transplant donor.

The DNA for the CDR3 is TGTGCCAGCAGTTTTTTCGGGACAGGGCTCAATGAGCAGTTCTTC. Translating gives CASSFFGTGLNEQFF. V gene TRBV28 combines with J gene TRBJ2-1; 9 bases line up with TRBD1. The CDR3 spans 15 residues. Trimming at V came to 3 bases and at J to 6 bases, leaving 6 bases not matched to a gene. Germline values: CDR1 MDHEN, CDR2 SYDVKM. The full variable domain, its missing parts supplied by reference TRBV28 and TRBJ2-1, is DVKVTQSSRYLVKRTGEKVFLECVQDMDHENMFWYRQDPGLGLRLIYFSYDVKMKEKGDIPEGYSVSREKKERFSLILESASTNQTSMYLCASSFFGTGLNEQFFGPGTRLTVL.